These T cell receptor beta chains were read from a single sample in a study of blood T cells in healthy people across ages. TCRdb recomputed calls from the 5' RACE reads with MiXCR, one row per CDR3 protein. Of just under 550,000 distinct CDR3 sequences in the sample, around 24% were seen once. The sample was also linked to a second study, of T cells of mothers and their children.

The specimen sequenced was blood. Receptors were obtained from a boy between 10 and 17 years old in good health. Both conserved end residues are part of each CDR3. D genes are given only for firm matches. Not all rows give a size; the values are once, few, many and, for expanded clones, a class.

j_call,v_call,d_call,clone_size,cdr3_length,cdr3_nt,cdr3_aa
TRBJ2-1,TRBV7-9,NA,NA,15,TGTGCCAGCAGCCCCGTTCAGGGGGGGATCTCTGAGCAGTTCTTC,CASSPVQGGISEQFF
TRBJ2-7,TRBV7-3,NA,few,12,TGTGCCAGCAGCTTAATGTACGGGGAGCAGTACTTC,CASSLMYGEQYF
TRBJ2-3,TRBV6-1,NA,once,16,TGTGCCAGCAGCCCTTCCGGGGGAGCTCGCGCAGATACGCAGTATTTT,CASSPSGGARADTQYF
TRBJ2-6,TRBV28,NA,many,14,TGTGCCAGCAGTTTATTTGGGGAGGCCAACGTCCTGACTTTC,CASSLFGEANVLTF
TRBJ2-5,TRBV7-2,NA,NA,14,TGTGCCAGCAGCTTAGGGTTCTGGGAAGAGACCCAGTACTTC,CASSLGFWEETQYF
TRBJ2-7,TRBV6-2/TRBV6-3,TRBD1,NA,16,TGTGCCAGCAACTCCCCGTCCGGGACAGGGGCCCACGAGCAGTACTTC,CASNSPSGTGAHEQYF
TRBJ2-1,TRBV20-1,NA,NA,12,TGCAGTGCCAGTGTCCCGTGGAATGAGCAGTTCTTC,CSASVPWNEQFF
TRBJ2-5,TRBV6-5,TRBD2,few,15,TGTGCCAGCAGTTGGGCTAGCGGGGCCAAAGAGACCCAGTACTTC,CASSWASGAKETQYF
TRBJ2-5,TRBV4-1,NA,NA,14,TGCGCCAGCAGCCAAGTCCCCCTAGCCGCACAGCTAGACTTC,CASSQVPLAAQLDF
TRBJ2-1,TRBV11-2,TRBD2,NA,17,TGTGCCAGCAGCCGGTTCCTACTCAGCGGGGTGAACAATGAGCAGTTCTTC,CASSRFLLSGVNNEQFF
TRBJ2-7,TRBV27,TRBD1,NA,15,TGTGCCAGCAGTTTATCGGGGACAGCCCCCTACGAGCAGTACTTC,CASSLSGTAPYEQYF
TRBJ2-7,TRBV4-1,NA,few,15,TGCGCCAGCAGCCCCCTCGGAGGGGGCTCCTACGAGCAGTACTTC,CASSPLGGGSYEQYF
TRBJ2-7,TRBV28,TRBD1,NA,14,TGTGCCAGCAGCCCCGGGACAGGGAACTACGAGCAGTACTTC,CASSPGTGNYEQYF
TRBJ2-1,TRBV29-1,TRBD2,few,14,TGCAGCCTTCCCCGCGGGGGGCCCTACAATGAGCAGTTCTTC,CSLPRGGPYNEQFF
TRBJ2-7,TRBV28,NA,NA,16,TGTGCCAGCAGTTCCCTTCGCCATGTAGGGTCCTACGAGCAGTACTTC,CASSSLRHVGSYEQYF
TRBJ2-1,TRBV7-2,TRBD2,few,15,TGTGCCAGCAGCTCGGGACTAGCGGGAGCTCATGAGCAGTTCTTC,CASSSGLAGAHEQFF